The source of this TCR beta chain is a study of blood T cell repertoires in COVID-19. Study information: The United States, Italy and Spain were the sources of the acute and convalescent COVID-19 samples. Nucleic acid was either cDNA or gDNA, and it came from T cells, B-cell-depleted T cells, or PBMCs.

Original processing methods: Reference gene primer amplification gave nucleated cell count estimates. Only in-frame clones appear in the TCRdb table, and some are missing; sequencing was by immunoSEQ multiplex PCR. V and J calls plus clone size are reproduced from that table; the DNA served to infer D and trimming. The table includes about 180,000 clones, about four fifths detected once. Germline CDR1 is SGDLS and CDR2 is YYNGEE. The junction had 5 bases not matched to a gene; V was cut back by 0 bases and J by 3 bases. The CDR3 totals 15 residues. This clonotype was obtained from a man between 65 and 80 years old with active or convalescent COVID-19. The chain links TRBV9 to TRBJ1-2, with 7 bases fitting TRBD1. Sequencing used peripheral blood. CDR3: CASSVGQGDYYGYTF. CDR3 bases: TGTGCCAGCAGCGTAGGGCAGGGGGACTACTATGGCTACACCTTC.